This T cell receptor beta chain stems from a study of cytomegalovirus exposure and HLA in healthy donors. Turning to the study itself: Out of 150 million to 200 million T cells, an earlier analysis found about 100 million unique TCR beta sequences in total.

A multiplex PCR was run with 60 Vbeta primers and 13 Jbeta primers. TCRdb keeps only in-frame clones here, not all; method: immunoSEQ multiplex PCR. In the table there are more than 90,000 clones, less than 85% of which are singletons. This clone was picked up a small number of times. Trimming stripped 5 bases from V and 4 bases from J, with 13 bases between. Germline lookup yields CDR1 SGHTA and CDR2 FQGNSA. The CDR3 totals 14 residues. This sequence originates from a man over 45 in good health and CMV-seropositive. The V call is TRBV7-2, the J call TRBJ2-3; tentative D call: TRBD1 (6 bases). The specimen sequenced was PBMCs. CDR3 in amino acids: CASSLNGGADTQYF. The CDR3 DNA reads as TGTGCCAGCAGCCTTAATGGGGGCGCAGATACGCAGTATTTT.